The sample holds many counts of the clone carrying this T cell receptor beta chain. The antigen remains undetermined. This specimen comes from a study of T cell repertoires in cytomegalovirus infection. Overall study context: Researchers turned to recently identified HLA-C-restricted CMV epitopes as well as well-studied HLA-B-restricted ones. An indication of both CMV infection and matching HLA type came from public TCR beta signatures.

The germline V gene encodes CDR1 SGHRS and CDR2 YFSETQ. Trimming took 1 base from V and 1 from J, leaving 9 bases between them. The CDR3 covers 15 residues. The study's findings and limits: Predominance within the ex vivo response was attributable to HLA-C-restricted CMV-specific TCR beta clonotypes. Summed frequency of shared TCR beta families picked out CMV carriers who also had the relevant HLA.

TCRdb ran MiXCR on the reads and lists one entry per CDR3 protein. The sample holds 250,000 to 300,000 distinct CDR3 sequences; roughly a fifth are singletons and the top ten take approximately 19%. The sample in question was cultured PBMCs, obtained from culture after CMV antigen stimulation. This TCR came from a human donor in good health (CMV status not recorded). Some clones in this sample may be carry-over from other donors' samples. The genes are TRBV5-1 and TRBJ1-3; tentatively, D is TRBD1 (5 bases). This CDR3 is CASSLTQGSGNTIYF. The DNA for the CDR3 is TGCGCCAGCAGCTTGACCCAGGGTTCTGGAAACACCATATATTTT.